This TCR beta chain originates from a study of OX40 agonist ivuxolimab in advanced cancers. Whole-study context: Partial responses, seen in three patients, involved one hepatocellular carcinoma and two cutaneous melanomas.

V was trimmed by 3 bases and J by 0 bases, leaving 12 bases between them. Germline values: CDR1 SGHAT, CDR2 FQNNGV. The CDR3 length is 15 residues. TCRdb keeps only in-frame clones here, not all; method: immunoSEQ multiplex PCR. The table lists some 67,000 clones, 85% of them singletons, with approximately 0.81% in the top ten. Patients with autoimmune history or systemic immunosuppression were excluded. The chain links TRBV11-2 to TRBJ2-7; the D is unclear. The sample was CD4+ or CD8+ T cells sorted from blood, taken in a trial of the OX40 agonist ivuxolimab. The clonotype comes from an adult with an advanced solid tumor such as melanoma, head and neck, liver or kidney cancer. The CDR3 sequence: CASSFSYGGSYEQYF. The CDR3 DNA sequence: TGTGCCAGCAGCTTCTCCTACGGCGGCTCCTACGAGCAGTACTTC.